This TCR beta chain emerged from a study of radiotherapy plus CTLA-4 blockade in lung cancer. Study-level points and caveats: Once radiotherapy plus ipilimumab had been given, TCR clones derived from tumor expanded in blood.

In germline, CDR1 is SGHDT, CDR2 YYEEEE. This CDR3 has 16 amino acids. V was pared by 3 bases and J by 0 bases, with 13 bases between. As to this clone: Its target is unknown.

Some clones are missing from TCRdb's copy, which holds only in-frame ones; the method was immunoSEQ multiplex PCR. The table shows about 51,000 clones, with 70% to 80% occurring only once. This receptor was taken from a human donor with non-small cell lung cancer who had a complete response to radiotherapy plus ipilimumab. The rearrangement links TRBV5-6 to TRBJ2-4; a possible D gene is TRBD1 (5 bases). The sequences come from peripheral blood, collected from a patient treated with radiotherapy plus ipilimumab. In DNA form, the CDR3 reads TGTGCCAGCAGCTCTGGACACACCCTAGCCAAAAACATTCAGTACTTC. It specifies CASSSGHTLAKNIQYF.